This TCR beta chain was sequenced in a study of T cell responses to AZD1222 COVID-19 vaccine. Regarding the study as a whole: Elevations in Spike-specific TCR breadth and depth followed administration of two AZD1222 doses. Regions left unmutated in variants are reportedly the target of nearly half of spike-specific TCRs.

The protocol was immunoSEQ multiplex PCR, while the TCRdb copy is restricted to in-frame clones and leaves out a portion. This sample carries roughly 260,000 clones, 90% to 95% of them seen once, and the ten largest clones take around 0.58%. Germline loops: CDR1 LNHDA, CDR2 SQIVND (reference sequence). The CDR3 totals 14 residues. The ends were cut back, 5 bases at V and 5 bases at J, with 15 bases in the middle. On this clone: Antigen unknown.

The source of this sequence is an adult in good health. The V call is TRBV19, the J call TRBJ1-2; a possible D gene is TRBD1 (5 bases). The material was peripheral blood, obtained on day 0 of AZD1222 vaccination. The CDR3 protein is CASSSTGFSYGYTF. Written as DNA, the CDR3 is TGTGCCAGTAGTTCCACAGGATTTTCGTATGGCTACACCTTC.